The rows below give T cell receptor beta chains drawn from one sample of a study of Graves' ophthalmopathy and Graves' hyperthyroidism. MiXCR, run by TCRdb on the multiplex PCR reads, gives a single entry per CDR3 protein. The sample consists of around 1,000,000 distinct CDR3 sequences, around a third of them appearing once. The sequenced sample consisted of peripheral blood or thyroid tissue (not recorded which). These receptors originate from an adult man with Graves' hyperthyroidism. The CDR3 runs from the conserved cysteine through the conserved F or W. Fields, in order: V gene, J gene, clone size, CDR3 length, CDR3 protein. Size is stated for part of the rows, as once, few or many counts, or as a class when the clone is expanded.

TRBV20-1	TRBJ1-4	.	13	CSATQGRGEKLFF
TRBV3-1	TRBJ1-1	.	14	CASREKQGGTEAFF
TRBV5-1	TRBJ2-7	.	16	CASSLVGGQGAREQYF
TRBV6-5	TRBJ1-3	.	19	CASSYSRSRNRASGNTIYF
TRBV10-2	TRBJ2-7	.	24	CASSVEIRPEVLPPDPRWIWGQYF
TRBV7-8	TRBJ1-5	.	17	CASSQGHGGISNQPQHF
TRBV6-5	TRBJ1-1	many	15	CASTHMWGESTEAFF
TRBV6-5	TRBJ2-6	.	16	CASSYSTRSGANVLTF
TRBV7-6	TRBJ2-5	many	15	CASTQESGRAETQYF
TRBV10-3	TRBJ1-5	.	16	CASSSTGSLSNQPQHF
TRBV10-3	TRBJ2-5	many	13	CASSWGLPGTQYF
TRBV5-6	TRBJ1-1	many	14	CASAFTQRSTEAFF
TRBV6-6	TRBJ2-2	.	17	CASSYLAANRNTGELFF
TRBV15	TRBJ1-5	few	16	CATHIQPYNSNQPQHF
TRBV20-1	TRBJ1-5	many	15	CSASLRVIGNQPQHF
TRBV7-9	TRBJ2-2	many	13	CASSLMNGGVLFF